This T cell receptor (beta chain) was found in a study of molecular identifiers for immune sequencing clone quantification. Study-wide results and limits: Clone sizes could be underestimated for highly expanded clones when identical TCR molecules share a barcode. In naive cells, under 1% of molecules belonged to clones above 20 RNA copies, against over 97% in effector cells.

Of note for this clonotype: The antigen is not known.

Preparation methods for the bulk TCR libraries were those previously described, with listed TCR primers. In TCRdb, the PCR reads were re-called with MiXCR into one record per CDR3 protein. The sample carries about 640,000 distinct CDR3 sequences, about 20% recorded once. The V segment lost 7 bases and the J segment 7 bases; nucleotides outside the gene matches: 8. This CDR3 spans 13 amino acids. CDR1 is MNHEY, CDR2 SMNVEV, per germline (reference sequence). The clonotype was recovered from a human donor in good health. Some libraries in this study had Jurkat cell RNA spiked in. The chain links TRBV27 to TRBJ2-7, with TRBD1 matching 9 bases. Sequencing used naive CD8+ T cells from blood, with Jurkat cell RNA spiked in. Subset here: FACS-sorted CD8+CD4-CCR7+CD45RA+ naive T cells. CDR3 bases: TGTGCCAGCACTCTGACAGGGGGGGGGGAGCAGTACTTC. As protein: CASTLTGGGEQYF.